Following are 25 T cell receptor beta chains from one sample sequenced in a study of shared clonotypes between healthy human individuals. Repertoires were generated with immunoSEQ multiplex PCR, while TCRdb's copy carries only in-frame clones and drops some. The sample includes 2 million to 2.5 million clones, approximately 95% of them seen just once. The sample consisted of naive CD4+ T cells sorted from blood. Regarding subset: CD45RA+ positively selected. The receptors derive from a man younger than 35 in good health.

This clone was counted once. This chain uses TRBV4-3 with TRBJ2-5; the D call may be TRBD1 or TRBD2 (5 bases each). V was shortened by 4 bases and J by 0 bases, with 12 bases between the two germline ends. This CDR3 contains 15 residues. Germline loops: CDR1 LGHNA, CDR2 YSLEER. CDR3 bases: TGCGCCAGCAGCCGAGGGACGGCTCACCAAGAGACCCAGTACTTC. Translation: CASSRGTAHQETQYF.

The V call is TRBV21-1, the J call TRBJ2-7; the table assigns TRBD2, which was not confirmed against the DNA. TRBV21-1 is shown as a pseudogene. The CDR3 length is 15 residues. The CDR3 here is CASSPNTVATNEQYF. CDR3 in DNA: TGTGCCAGCAGCCCTAACACGGTAGCGACCAACGAGCAGTACTTC.

This clone appeared once. In the same sample, other DNA sequences code for this CDR3. The V gene is TRBV5-1, the J gene TRBJ2-3; D unresolved. The V and J ends lost 4 bases and 2 bases respectively, with 8 bases between them. Germline CDR1 and CDR2: SGHRS and YFSETQ. CDR3 length: 13 amino acids. The DNA for the CDR3 is TGCGCCAGCAGCCCTTTCTCCACAGATACGCAGTATTTT. Translating gives CASSPFSTDTQYF. The entire variable domain, with the rest obtained from reference TRBV5-1 and TRBJ2-3, is as follows: KAGVTQTPRYLIKTRGQQVTLSCSPISGHRSVSWYQQTPGQGLQFLFEYFSETQRNKGNFPGRFSGRQFSNSRSEMNVSTLELGDSALYLCASSPFSTDTQYFGPGTRLTVL.

The genes are TRBV28 and TRBJ2-5; 10 bases match TRBD2. With 3 bases clipped from V and 0 bases from J, the junction kept 4 bases outside the gene matches. This CDR3 comprises 16 residues. Germline loops: CDR1 MDHEN, CDR2 SYDVKM. The CDR3 DNA reads TGTGCCAGCAGTTTGCTAGCGGGGGATGACCAAGAGACCCAGTACTTC. Translation: CASSLLAGDDQETQYF.

The chain joins TRBV10-3 to TRBJ2-1, with 10 bases identical to TRBD1. CDR3 length: 15 amino acids. The V gene end was trimmed by 7 bases and the J gene end by 8 bases; junction bases not matched to a gene: 11. CDR1 is ENHRY and CDR2 is SYGVKD in the germline V gene. CDR3 residues: CAINAGTGVGYEQFF. CDR3 nucleotides: TGTGCCATCAACGCGGGGACAGGGGTCGGATATGAGCAGTTCTTC.

With regard to this clone: Other DNA sequences in the sample encode the same CDR3. The CDR3 is CASSLDGGGDTQYF. DNA for the CDR3: TGTGCCAGCAGCTTAGATGGGGGAGGAGATACGCAGTATTTT. The chain combines TRBV11-3 with TRBJ2-3; D perhaps matches TRBD2 (6 bases). There are 14 residues in the CDR3. The V end lost 0 bases, the J end lost 5 bases, and 9 bases lay between the germline ends. Germline V gives CDR1 SGHNT, CDR2 YENEEA.

This clone occurred a few times. This chain's CDR3 is CASSVSGSSNQPQHF. CDR3 nucleotide sequence: TGTGCCAGCTCAGTCTCAGGGAGTAGCAATCAGCCCCAGCATTTT. The rearrangement links TRBV18 to TRBJ1-5, with D perhaps matching TRBD1 (5 bases). The germline V gene has CDR1 KGHSH and CDR2 LQKENI. V was clipped by 5 bases and J by 0 bases, with 11 bases between them. CDR3 length equals 15 residues.

V gene TRBV9 combines with J gene TRBJ2-4; 12 bases map to TRBD2. The germline CDR1 and CDR2 sequences are SGDLS and YYNGEE. This CDR3 is built from 19 residues. Germline trimming cut 2 bases from V and 1 base from J; bases unmatched to any gene: 10. As DNA, the CDR3 is TGTGCCAGCAGCGTGACTAGCGGGGGCAACCCCGGGGCCAAAAACATTCAGTACTTC. Translation gives CASSVTSGGNPGAKNIQYF. The full variable domain, in which reference TRBV9 and TRBJ2-4 provide the parts outside the CDR3, is DSGVTQTPKHLITATGQRVTLRCSPRSGDLSVYWYQQSLDQGLQFLIQYYNGEERAKGNILERFSAQQFPDLHSELNLSSLELGDSALYFCASSVTSGGNPGAKNIQYFGAGTRLSVL.

The V call is TRBV5-1, the J call TRBJ2-5; no clear D. V was cut by 1 base and J by 4 bases, with 8 bases left in between. Germline CDR1 and CDR2: SGHRS and YFSETQ. There are 13 residues in the CDR3. CDR3 sequence reads: CASSLRESETQYF. As DNA, the CDR3 is TGCGCCAGCAGCTTGCGAGAGTCAGAGACCCAGTACTTC. Full variable domain (rest looked up from reference TRBV5-1 and TRBJ2-5): KAGVTQTPRYLIKTRGQQVTLSCSPISGHRSVSWYQQTPGQGLQFLFEYFSETQRNKGNFPGRFSGRQFSNSRSEMNVSTLELGDSALYLCASSLRESETQYFGPGTRLLVL.

This sequence joins TRBV7-8 and TRBJ1-2; perhaps TRBD1 as D (6 bases). The ends were cut back, 3 bases at V and 0 bases at J, with 8 bases in the middle. Looked up from germline, CDR1 is SGHVS and CDR2 is FQNEAQ. There are 14 residues in the CDR3. In DNA form, the CDR3 reads TGTGCCAGCAGCTTGGACAGCGCTAACTATGGCTACACCTTC. This encodes CASSLDSANYGYTF.

This clone was seen just once. The chain employs TRBV5-1 and TRBJ2-4, with D possibly being TRBD2 (5 bases). V lost 2 bases and J 3 bases, leaving 15 bases between the germline ends. The CDR3 runs 16 residues. Germline CDR1 SGHRS, CDR2 YFSETQ. CDR3 sequence reads: CASSFVAPGGKNIQYF. CDR3 nucleotide sequence: TGCGCCAGCAGCTTTGTGGCGCCCGGAGGCAAAAACATTCAGTACTTC.

CDR3 in amino acids: CASSQGLAEHTDTQYF. The CDR3 nucleotides read TGTGCCAGCAGCCAGGGACTAGCGGAGCACACAGATACGCAGTATTTT. V and J are TRBV7-9 and TRBJ2-3, with 11 bases aligning to TRBD2. CDR3 length equals 16 residues. With 5 bases clipped from V and 2 bases from J, the junction kept 6 bases outside the gene matches. Germline CDR1 reads SEHNR; CDR2 reads FQNEAQ (reference sequence).

CDR3 residues: CASSVESGSLDTQYF. The CDR3 region has the DNA TGTGCCAGCAGCGTAGAATCCGGGAGTCTGGATACGCAGTATTTT. The V gene is TRBV9, the J gene TRBJ2-3; maybe TRBD2 (6 bases). This CDR3 has 15 residues. Germline V lookup: CDR1 SGDLS, CDR2 YYNGEE. With 0 bases removed from V and 6 bases from J, the gap between germline ends came to 14 bases.

Turning to this clone: Other nucleotide sequences in the sample specify the same CDR3. The chain joins TRBV7-9 to TRBJ1-1; D gene ambiguous. V was shortened by 1 base and J by 3 bases, with 6 bases between the two germline ends. Germline CDR1 is SEHNR and CDR2 is FQNEAQ (reference sequence). There are 13 residues in the CDR3. The CDR3 region has the DNA TGTGCCAGCAGCTTAGGAGAGTACACTGAAGCTTTCTTT. As protein: CASSLGEYTEAFF.

The gene calls are TRBV2 and TRBJ2-3; no clear D. V was clipped by 1 base and J by 3 bases, with 11 bases between them. Germline CDR1 reads SNHLY; CDR2 reads FYNNEI. The CDR3 sequence is 15 residues long. For the CDR3, the DNA is TGTGCCAGCAGTGAAGGGACGGGCCTGACAGATACGCAGTATTTT. This codes for CASSEGTGLTDTQYF. Complete variable domain (other parts from reference TRBV2 and TRBJ2-3): EPEVTQTPSHQVTQMGQEVILRCVPISNHLYFYWYRQILGQKVEFLVSFYNNEISEKSEIFDDQFSVERPDGSNFTLKIRSTKLEDSAMYFCASSEGTGLTDTQYFGPGTRLTVL.

This chain links TRBV19 with TRBJ2-1, with 13 nucleotides matching TRBD2. The V and J ends lost 4 bases and 5 bases, in that order; junction bases with no gene match: 11. CDR1 is LNHDA and CDR2 is SQIVND in the germline V gene (reference sequence). This CDR3 has 18 residues. The CDR3 sequence: CASSRGGSGLAGDNEQFF. DNA for the CDR3: TGTGCCAGTAGTAGGGGAGGGAGCGGACTAGCGGGGGACAATGAGCAGTTCTTC.

The V gene is TRBV5-1, the J gene TRBJ2-7; D perhaps matches TRBD1 (5 bases). Germline V lookup: CDR1 SGHRS, CDR2 YFSETQ. This CDR3 region has 16 residues. The V gene lost 0 bases and the J gene lost 2 bases, with 15 bases spanning the gap. The CDR3 nucleotides are TGCGCCAGCAGCTTGGAGGGGTCCTACTCCACCTACGAGCAGTACTTC. Protein: CASSLEGSYSTYEQYF.

V is TRBV28 and J is TRBJ2-7; the D gene is possibly TRBD2 (5 bases). CDR1 and CDR2 from the germline V gene are MDHEN and SYDVKM. Trimming removed 6 bases at V and 5 bases at J, with 11 bases between. This CDR3 spans 12 amino acids. The CDR3 DNA is TGTGCCAGCAGCCCGGGGAGCCACGAGCAGTACTTC. It translates to CASSPGSHEQYF.

The rearrangement joins TRBV5-6 to TRBJ1-1; tentative D call: TRBD1 (6 bases). Germline lookup yields CDR1 SGHDT and CDR2 YYEEEE. There are 16 residues in the CDR3. Trimming cost V 1 base and J 7 bases, with 20 bases left between them. DNA for the CDR3: TGTGCCAGCAGCTTGCTACCGACAGGAGGAAGAGTTGAAGCTTTCTTT. The encoded protein is CASSLLPTGGRVEAFF.

The chain uses TRBV7-9 and TRBJ1-4; D not certain. Trimming cost V 5 bases and J 6 bases, with 10 bases left between them. The V gene's germline CDR1 is SEHNR and CDR2 FQNEAQ (reference sequence). The CDR3 consists of 13 residues. CDR3 nucleotides: TGTGCCAGCAGCCAGACGGTCTATGAAAAACTGTTTTTT. It is translated as CASSQTVYEKLFF.

The chain links TRBV10-1 to TRBJ2-1, with 12 bases fitting TRBD2. Germline V gives CDR1 WNHNN, CDR2 SYGVQD (reference sequence). This CDR3 comprises 16 residues. V lost 6 bases to trimming and J lost 3 bases; unmatched junction nucleotides: 6. CDR3 loop: CASSGTSGRHYNEQFF. The CDR3 region has the DNA TGCGCCAGCAGCGGGACTAGCGGGCGACACTACAATGAGCAGTTCTTC.

The chain couples TRBV11-1 to TRBJ1-1; no firm D call. The CDR3 contains 14 residues. Between the trimmed V and J ends, which lost 4 bases and 1 base, there was a span of 10 bases. Germline lookup yields CDR1 SGHAT and CDR2 FQDESV (reference sequence). CDR3 coding DNA: TGTGCCAGCAGCTCAGGTGACCGGAACACTGAAGCTTTCTTT. This translates into CASSSGDRNTEAFF.

This chain joins TRBV2 and TRBJ1-2; D is uncertain. Trimming shortened V by 7 bases and J by 2 bases, and 8 bases separated the two germline ends. Germline V gives CDR1 SNHLY, CDR2 FYNNEI. This CDR3 comprises 12 residues. The CDR3 sequence: CASKNENYGYTF. In DNA form, the CDR3 reads TGTGCCAGCAAAAACGAGAACTATGGCTACACCTTC.

The V and J genes are TRBV28 and TRBJ1-5; D may be TRBD1 (5 bases). V was clipped by 7 bases and J by 6 bases, with 13 bases between them. Per germline, CDR1 MDHEN and CDR2 SYDVKM. The CDR3 has 13 residues. CDR3 DNA sequence: TGTGCCAGCACCCGACGGGGGGGTCAGCCCCAGCATTTT. Its protein is CASTRRGGQPQHF.

The chain employs TRBV6-1 and TRBJ1-4; no clear D. From germline, CDR1 is MNHNS and CDR2 SASEGT. V lost 1 base to trimming and J lost 10 bases, with 22 bases between them. The CDR3 is 17 amino acids. CDR3 region: CASSEGNLADTRRKLFF. The DNA for the CDR3 is TGTGCCAGCAGTGAAGGGAATCTGGCTGATACCAGGAGAAAACTGTTTTTT.